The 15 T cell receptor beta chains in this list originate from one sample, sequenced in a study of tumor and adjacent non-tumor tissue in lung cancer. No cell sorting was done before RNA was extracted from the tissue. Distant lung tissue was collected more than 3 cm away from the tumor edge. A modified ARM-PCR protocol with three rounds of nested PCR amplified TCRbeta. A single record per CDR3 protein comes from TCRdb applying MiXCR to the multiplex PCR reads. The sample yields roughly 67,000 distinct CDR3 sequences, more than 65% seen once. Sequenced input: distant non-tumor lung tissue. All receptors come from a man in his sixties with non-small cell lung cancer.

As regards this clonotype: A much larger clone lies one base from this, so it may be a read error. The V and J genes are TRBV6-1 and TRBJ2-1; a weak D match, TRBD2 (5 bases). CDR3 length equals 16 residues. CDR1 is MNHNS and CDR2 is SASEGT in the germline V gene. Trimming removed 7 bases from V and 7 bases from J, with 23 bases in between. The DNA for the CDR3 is TGTGCCAGCAATGAGTCCGTGCGGCTTAGGAGGAATGAGCAGTTCTTC. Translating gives CASNESVRLRRNEQFF.

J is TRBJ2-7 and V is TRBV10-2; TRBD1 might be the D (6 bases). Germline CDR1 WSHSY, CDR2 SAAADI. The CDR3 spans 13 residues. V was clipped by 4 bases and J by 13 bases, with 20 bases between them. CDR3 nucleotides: TGCGCCAGCAGTGGCGGCAGGGGCAACGAGTATTACTTC. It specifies CASSGGRGNEYYF.

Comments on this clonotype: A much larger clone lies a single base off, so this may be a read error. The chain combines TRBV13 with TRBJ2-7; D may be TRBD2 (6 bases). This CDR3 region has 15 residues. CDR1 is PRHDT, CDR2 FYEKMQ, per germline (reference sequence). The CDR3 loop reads CASSLGGRSSYEQHF. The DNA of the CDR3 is TGTGCCAGCAGCTTAGGGGGGAGGAGCTCCTACGAGCAGCACTTC. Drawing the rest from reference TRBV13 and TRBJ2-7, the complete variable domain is AAGVIQSPRHLIKEKRETATLKCYPIPRHDTVYWYQQGPGQDPQFLISFYEKMQSDKGSIPDRFSAQQFSDYHSELNMSSLELGDSALYFCASSLGGRSSYEQHFGPGTRLTVT.

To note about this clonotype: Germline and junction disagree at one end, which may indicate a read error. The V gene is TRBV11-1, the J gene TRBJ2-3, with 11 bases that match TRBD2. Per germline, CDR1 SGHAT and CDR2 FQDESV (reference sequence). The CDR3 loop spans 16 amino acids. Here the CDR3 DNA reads TGCGTCAGCAGCTTGACTAGCGGGACCAGCACAGATACGCAGTATTTT. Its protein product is CVSSLTSGTSTDTQYF.

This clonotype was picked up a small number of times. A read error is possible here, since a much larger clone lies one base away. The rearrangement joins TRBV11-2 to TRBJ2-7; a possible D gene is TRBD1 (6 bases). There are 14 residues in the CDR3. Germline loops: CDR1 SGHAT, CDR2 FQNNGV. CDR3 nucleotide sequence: TGTGCCAGCAGCTTAGGGGACATCTCCTGCGAGCAGTACTTC. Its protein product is CASSLGDISCEQYF.

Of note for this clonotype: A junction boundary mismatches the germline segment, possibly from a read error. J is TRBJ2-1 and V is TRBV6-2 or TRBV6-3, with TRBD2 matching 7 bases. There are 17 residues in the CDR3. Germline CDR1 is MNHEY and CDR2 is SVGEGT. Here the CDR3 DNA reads TGTGCCAGGAGTTATAATATACGCGGGAGTTTCCCCCCTGAGCAGTTATTC. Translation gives CARSYNIRGSFPPEQLF.

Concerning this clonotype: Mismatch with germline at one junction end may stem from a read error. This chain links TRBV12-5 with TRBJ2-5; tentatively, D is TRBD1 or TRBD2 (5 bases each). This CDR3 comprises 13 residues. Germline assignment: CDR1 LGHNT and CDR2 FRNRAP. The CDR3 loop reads CACGPDSSRTQYF. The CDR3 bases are TGTGCTTGTGGCCCGGACTCTAGTCGGACACAGTACTTC.

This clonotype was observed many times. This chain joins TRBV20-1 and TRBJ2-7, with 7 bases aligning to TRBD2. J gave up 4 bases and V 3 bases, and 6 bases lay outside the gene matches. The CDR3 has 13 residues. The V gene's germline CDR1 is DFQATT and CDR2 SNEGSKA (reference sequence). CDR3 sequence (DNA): TGCAGTGCTAGGCGGGAGAATCTATACGAGCAGTACTTC. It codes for CSARRENLYEQYF.

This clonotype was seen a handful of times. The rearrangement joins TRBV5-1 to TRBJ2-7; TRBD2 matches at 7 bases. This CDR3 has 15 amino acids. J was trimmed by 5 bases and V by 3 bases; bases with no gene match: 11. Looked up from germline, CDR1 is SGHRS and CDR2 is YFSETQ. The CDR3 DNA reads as TGCGCCAGCAGCTCCGGGACTACCCTCTCTGACGAGCAGTACTTC. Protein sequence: CASSSGTTLSDEQYF.

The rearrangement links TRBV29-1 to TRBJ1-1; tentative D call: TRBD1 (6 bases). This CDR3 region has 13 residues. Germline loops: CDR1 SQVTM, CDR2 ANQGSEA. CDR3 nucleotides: TGCATCGCCTCGGCAGGGTGGGACACCGATGCTTTCTTT. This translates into CIASAGWDTDAFF.

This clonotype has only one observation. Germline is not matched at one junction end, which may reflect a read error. Here the CDR3 DNA reads TGTGCCAGCAGTTACTTCGAGGAGTACAATGAGCAGCTCTTC. Its protein product is CASSYFEEYNEQLF. This chain links TRBV6-5 with TRBJ2-1; unclear D gene. CDR1 and CDR2 from the germline V gene are MNHEY and SVGAGI. The CDR3 is made up of 14 amino acids.

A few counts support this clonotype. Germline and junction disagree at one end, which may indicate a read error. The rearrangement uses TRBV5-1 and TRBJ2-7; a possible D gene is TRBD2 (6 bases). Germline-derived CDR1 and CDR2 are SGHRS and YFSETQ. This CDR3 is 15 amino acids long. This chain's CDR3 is CVSSLFGSTSYEQYF. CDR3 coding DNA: TGCGTCAGCAGCTTGTTCGGGAGCACCTCCTACGAGCAGTACTTC. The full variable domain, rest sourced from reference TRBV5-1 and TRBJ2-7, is KAGVTQTPRYLIKTRGQQVTLSCSPISGHRSVSWYQQTPGQGLQFLFEYFSETQRNKGNFPGRFSGRQFSNSRSEMNVSTLELGDSALYLCVSSLFGSTSYEQYFGPGTRLTVT.

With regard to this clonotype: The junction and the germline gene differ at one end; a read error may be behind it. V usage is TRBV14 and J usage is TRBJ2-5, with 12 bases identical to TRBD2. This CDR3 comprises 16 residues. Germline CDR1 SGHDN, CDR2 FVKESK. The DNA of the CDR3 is TGTACCAGCAGCCGTTGGACTAGCGGGATGCAAGAGACCCAGTACTTC. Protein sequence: CTSSRWTSGMQETQYF.

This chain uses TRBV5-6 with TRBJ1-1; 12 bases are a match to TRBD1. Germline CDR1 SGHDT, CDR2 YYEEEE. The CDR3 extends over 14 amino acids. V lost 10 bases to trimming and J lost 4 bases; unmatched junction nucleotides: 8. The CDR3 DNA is TGTGCCGGTAGCTTGGGACAGGGGGCCACTGAAGCTTTCTTT. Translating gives CAGSLGQGATEAFF.

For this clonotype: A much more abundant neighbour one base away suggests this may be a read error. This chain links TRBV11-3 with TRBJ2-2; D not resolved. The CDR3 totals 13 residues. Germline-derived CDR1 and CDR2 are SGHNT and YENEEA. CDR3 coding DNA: TGTGCCAGCAGCTCCTTTTCCACCGAGGAGCTGTTTTTT. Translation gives CASSSFSTEELFF. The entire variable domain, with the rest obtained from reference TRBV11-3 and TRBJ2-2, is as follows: EAGVVQSPRYKIIEKKQPVAFWCNPISGHNTLYWYLQNLGQGPELLIRYENEEAVDDSQLPKDRFSAERLKGVDSTLKIQPAELGDSAVYLCASSSFSTEELFFGEGSRLTVL.